These 32 T cell receptor beta chains originate from one sample sequenced in a study of cytomegalovirus exposure and HLA in healthy donors. This PCR relied on a set of 60 Vbeta primers and 13 Jbeta primers. Generated by immunoSEQ multiplex PCR, the TCRdb table keeps only in-frame clones and is missing some. The table lists about 91,000 clones, about 77% of them singletons. Sequenced: PBMCs. These receptors were taken from a male donor in good health and CMV-seropositive.

V gene TRBV7-9 combines with J gene TRBJ2-2; 9 bases are shared with TRBD2. Germline lookup yields CDR1 SEHNR and CDR2 FQNEAQ (reference sequence). The CDR3 has 17 amino acids. With V trimmed by 6 bases and J by 4 bases, 12 bases remained unmatched. CDR3 residues: CASSDPLREGLTGELFF. As DNA, the CDR3 is TGTGCCAGCAGTGACCCCTTGCGGGAGGGCCTCACCGGGGAGCTGTTTTTT. Looking up the rest from reference TRBV7-9 and TRBJ2-2 gives the full variable domain: DTGVSQNPRHKITKRGQNVTFRCDPISEHNRLYWYRQTLGQGPEFLTYFQNEAQLEKSRLLSDRFSAERPKGSFSTLEIQRTEQGDSAMYLCASSDPLREGLTGELFFGEGSRLTVL.

The chain has TRBV19 and TRBJ2-6, with 10 bases that match TRBD1. CDR1 LNHDA and CDR2 SQIVND come from the germline V gene (reference sequence). The CDR3 contains 17 residues. V lost 5 bases, J lost 1 base, and 5 bases stayed unmatched. The DNA of the CDR3 is TGTGCCAGTAGTGGAGGACAGGGGGTGTCTGGGGCCAACGTCCTGACTTTC. This translates into CASSGGQGVSGANVLTF.

The rearrangement joins TRBV5-6 to TRBJ1-2; 8 positions agree with TRBD1. The trim removed 3 bases at V and 4 bases at J, leaving 11 bases unmatched. This CDR3 has 16 residues. Germline values: CDR1 SGHDT, CDR2 YYEEEE. CDR3 residues: CASSSPGGISVYGYTF. Here the CDR3 DNA reads TGTGCCAGCAGCTCCCCAGGGGGCATATCAGTCTATGGCTACACCTTC.

The chain joins TRBV6-5 to TRBJ2-2, with 9 bases aligning to TRBD2. The J segment lost 0 bases and the V segment lost 7 bases, leaving 3 bases of the junction unmatched. This CDR3 spans 15 amino acids. Germline V gene lookup returns CDR1 MNHEY and CDR2 SVGAGI. Here the CDR3 DNA reads TGTGCCAGCACCCTAGCGGGAACGAACACCGGGGAGCTGTTTTTT. Residues: CASTLAGTNTGELFF.

The chain carries TRBV15 and TRBJ2-1; the match to TRBD2 covers 9 bases. The CDR3 runs 15 residues. Germline V lookup: CDR1 LNHNV, CDR2 YYDKDF (reference sequence). Trimming removed 3 bases from V and 7 bases from J; junction bases left unmatched: 7. The CDR3 protein is CATSRAGGPGNEQFF. The CDR3 DNA sequence: TGTGCCACCAGCAGGGCGGGAGGGCCGGGAAATGAGCAGTTCTTC. Full variable domain (rest looked up from reference TRBV15 and TRBJ2-1): DAMVIQNPRYQVTQFGKPVTLSCSQTLNHNVMYWYQQKSSQAPKLLFHYYDKDFNNEADTPDNFQSRRPNTSFCFLDIRSPGLGDTAMYLCATSRAGGPGNEQFFGPGTRLTVL.

The rearrangement links TRBV9 to TRBJ1-1, with 7 nucleotides matching TRBD1. Germline trimming cut 3 bases from V and 6 bases from J; bases unmatched to any gene: 5. Germline assignment: CDR1 SGDLS and CDR2 YYNGEE. The CDR3 extends over 13 amino acids. The DNA of the CDR3 is TGTGCCAGCAGCGCGACAGGGATCTCTGAAGCTTTCTTT. As protein: CASSATGISEAFF.

A few counts support this clone. The rearrangement links TRBV10-2 to TRBJ1-5; D might be TRBD1 (6 bases). V lost 6 bases and J 3 bases, leaving 12 bases between the germline ends. CDR3 length: 14 amino acids. CDR1 and CDR2 from the germline V gene are WSHSY and SAAADI. Here the CDR3 DNA reads TGCGCCAGCAGGGATGGACAGCTCAATCAGCCCCAGCATTTT. It codes for CASRDGQLNQPQHF.

V gene TRBV4-1 combines with J gene TRBJ2-1, with 10 bases matching TRBD2. The CDR3 is made up of 18 amino acids. From germline, CDR1 is MGHRA and CDR2 YSYEKL. V was pared by 0 bases and J by 6 bases, with 11 bases of the junction left unmatched. The CDR3 loop reads CASSQDLLAGMRGNEQFF. CDR3 DNA: TGCGCCAGCAGCCAAGATCTACTAGCGGGAATGAGGGGCAATGAGCAGTTCTTC.

The chain links TRBV30 to TRBJ1-2; D not certain. Germline lookup yields CDR1 GTSNPN and CDR2 SVGIG (reference sequence). The CDR3 extends over 13 amino acids. The V and J ends lost 2 bases and 0 bases respectively, with 7 bases between them. CDR3 sequence: CAWSNTANYGYTF. In DNA form, the CDR3 reads TGTGCCTGGAGTAATACGGCTAACTATGGCTACACCTTC.

Only a few counts were recorded for this clone. This chain uses TRBV2 with TRBJ2-1; 8 nucleotides align to TRBD2. Per germline, CDR1 SNHLY and CDR2 FYNNEI. The CDR3 has 13 amino acids. The V gene end was trimmed by 11 bases and the J gene end by 4 bases; junction bases not matched to a gene: 7. CDR3 sequence (DNA): TGTGCCCGGCGGGAGGTATCTTACAATGAGCAGTTCTTC. Its translation: CARREVSYNEQFF.

This chain links TRBV7-2 with TRBJ2-1; the match to TRBD2 covers 7 bases. The junction had 8 bases not matched to a gene; V was cut back by 1 base and J by 8 bases. Germline assignment: CDR1 SGHTA and CDR2 FQGNSA. The CDR3 has 15 amino acids. The CDR3 coding sequence is TGTGCCAGCAGCTTAGTTTGGGGGGGTCGGGATGAGCAGTTCTTC. Its protein is CASSLVWGGRDEQFF.

This chain uses TRBV30 with TRBJ1-3; TRBD1 is a possible D gene (6 bases). Trimming pared 0 bases from V and 2 bases from J, leaving 8 bases between. CDR1 and CDR2 from the germline V gene are GTSNPN and SVGIG (reference sequence). This CDR3 comprises 14 residues. CDR3 sequence: CAWSVQGPGNTIYF. Written as DNA, the CDR3 is TGTGCCTGGAGTGTACAGGGTCCTGGAAACACCATATATTTT.

The V and J genes are TRBV9 and TRBJ2-3, with unresolved D. This CDR3 is built from 13 residues. The V gene's germline CDR1 is SGDLS and CDR2 YYNGEE. V was trimmed by 4 bases and J by 1 base, leaving 7 bases between them. This CDR3 reads CASSRLGTDTQYF. The CDR3 DNA sequence: TGTGCCAGCAGCCGACTCGGCACAGATACGCAGTATTTT.

This chain joins TRBV30 and TRBJ2-3; no definite D call. Trimming removed 3 bases at V and 4 bases at J, with 8 bases between. The CDR3 loop spans 12 amino acids. Per germline, CDR1 GTSNPN and CDR2 SVGIG (reference sequence). CDR3 in DNA: TGTGCCTGGAGCGCAGTATCAGATACGCAGTATTTT. Its protein product is CAWSAVSDTQYF.

The chain couples TRBV19 to TRBJ1-2; a possible D gene is TRBD1 (5 bases). Trimming took 4 bases from V and 8 from J, leaving 14 bases between them. Germline V CDR1 and CDR2: LNHDA, SQIVND (reference sequence). The CDR3 spans 13 residues. CDR3 residues: CASSNLGANGYTF. The CDR3 nucleotides read TGTGCCAGTAGTAACCTAGGGGCGAACGGCTACACCTTC.

The chain recombines TRBV9 with TRBJ2-1; 11 nucleotides match TRBD1. J lost 4 bases, V lost 3 bases, and 6 bases had no gene match. The CDR3 spans 16 residues. Germline V gene lookup returns CDR1 SGDLS and CDR2 YYNGEE. This CDR3 is CASSASGTGGYNEQFF. The CDR3 nucleotides read TGTGCCAGCAGCGCCTCCGGGACAGGGGGATACAATGAGCAGTTCTTC.

This chain connects TRBV29-1 to TRBJ1-4; weak D call: TRBD1 (6 bases). The CDR3 extends over 16 amino acids. Germline CDR1 reads SQVTM; CDR2 reads ANQGSEA. Trimming stripped 4 bases from V and 8 bases from J, with 23 bases between. CDR3 in amino acids: CSVVEGETVKREKLFF. The CDR3 DNA sequence: TGCAGCGTTGTCGAGGGGGAGACAGTCAAGAGAGAAAAACTGTTTTTT.

This clone was counted once. The chain is built from TRBV11-2 and TRBJ1-1; D unclear. With 5 bases removed from V and 4 bases from J, the gap between germline ends came to 8 bases. The germline V gene has CDR1 SGHAT and CDR2 FQNNGV. The CDR3 sequence is 12 residues long. Written as DNA, the CDR3 is TGTGCCAGCAGCGTGGGGAGCACTGAAGCTTTCTTT. Translating gives CASSVGSTEAFF.

V usage is TRBV7-9 and J usage is TRBJ1-4, with 7 bases fitting TRBD1. Germline V gene lookup returns CDR1 SEHNR and CDR2 FQNEAQ (reference sequence). CDR3 length: 14 amino acids. The ends lost 5 bases at V and 8 bases at J; junction bases unmatched: 8. The CDR3 DNA is TGTGCCAGCAGCCCCGGGACAGTCCTCGAAAAACTGTTTTTT. Residues: CASSPGTVLEKLFF.

V is TRBV28 and J is TRBJ1-2; the D gene is possibly TRBD1 (6 bases). Germline V CDR1 and CDR2: MDHEN, SYDVKM. Trimming took off 6 bases at V and 2 bases at J, with 13 bases between the two ends. The CDR3 runs 14 residues. CDR3 sequence (DNA): TGTGCCAGCAGAGGGGGGGGTCTCAACTATGGCTACACCTTC. Translating gives CASRGGGLNYGYTF.

The chain combines TRBV5-1 with TRBJ2-7, with TRBD2 matching over 7 bases. Germline loops: CDR1 SGHRS, CDR2 YFSETQ. V gave up 0 bases and J gave up 2 bases; unmatched junction bases: 5. The CDR3 runs 15 residues. The CDR3 coding sequence is TGCGCCAGCAGCTTGGGCGGGGGTTATACCTACGAGCAGTACTTC. Encoded protein: CASSLGGGYTYEQYF.

V gene TRBV29-1 combines with J gene TRBJ1-3; 10 bases are shared with TRBD1. This CDR3 is 14 amino acids long. Germline assignment: CDR1 SQVTM and CDR2 ANQGSEA. The CDR3 sequence: CGTGELAYGNTIYF. The CDR3 region has the DNA TGCGGGACAGGGGAGTTAGCGTACGGAAACACCATATATTTT. The whole variable domain, filled in from reference TRBV29-1 and TRBJ1-3, reads SAVISQKPSRDICQRGTSLTIQCQVDSQVTMMFWYRQQPGQSLTLIATANQGSEATYESGFVIDKFPISRPNLTFSTLTVSNMSPEDSSIYLCGTGELAYGNTIYFGEGSWLTVV.

The chain has TRBV13 and TRBJ2-7; D ambiguous. Deletions cut 5 bases from V and 0 bases from J, with 8 bases between. The germline V gene encodes CDR1 PRHDT and CDR2 FYEKMQ (reference sequence). The CDR3 has 13 amino acids. The CDR3 coding sequence is TGTGCCAGCAGCAAAAGGAGCTCCTACGAGCAGTACTTC. It yields the protein CASSKRSSYEQYF.

The V and J genes are TRBV9 and TRBJ1-1; weak D call: TRBD1 (6 bases). Germline V gene sequence: CDR1 SGDLS, CDR2 YYNGEE. Trimming pared 3 bases from V and 6 bases from J, leaving 15 bases between. The CDR3 totals 14 residues. The CDR3 DNA is TGTGCCAGCAGCGAACAGGGTTATAACGCTGAAGCTTTCTTT. Translated, it gives CASSEQGYNAEAFF.

This clone is a singleton in its sample. The gene calls are TRBV28 and TRBJ2-7, with D possibly TRBD2 on 5 matching bases. Trimming pared 3 bases from V and 1 base from J, leaving 25 bases between. Germline assignment: CDR1 MDHEN and CDR2 SYDVKM. The CDR3 is made up of 19 amino acids. CDR3 coding DNA: TGTGCCAGCAGTTTCTTAATCCGGGTTGACGGAGGTGTATCCTACGAGCAGTACTTC. The encoded protein is CASSFLIRVDGGVSYEQYF.

V gene TRBV4-2 combines with J gene TRBJ2-3, with TRBD2 identical over 8 bases. Germline lookup yields CDR1 LGHNA and CDR2 YNFKEQ. V was pared by 0 bases and J by 0 bases, with 5 bases of the junction left unmatched. This CDR3 has 17 amino acids. DNA of the CDR3: TGTGCCAGCAGCCAAGATCTTCTAGCGGGTAGCACAGATACGCAGTATTTT. It translates to CASSQDLLAGSTDTQYF.

The chain couples TRBV5-1 to TRBJ2-3, with 9 bases that match TRBD2. V lost 4 bases, J lost 5 bases, and 8 bases stayed unmatched. The CDR3 is made up of 15 amino acids. From germline, CDR1 is SGHRS and CDR2 YFSETQ. The CDR3 sequence: CASSRSGGPGDTQYF. The CDR3 DNA is TGCGCCAGCAGCCGGAGCGGGGGGCCCGGAGATACGCAGTATTTT.

This clone was seen only once. The chain recombines TRBV5-1 with TRBJ1-2; possible D gene TRBD1, 5 bases. CDR1 SGHRS and CDR2 YFSETQ come from the germline V gene. The CDR3 length is 12 residues. Trimming pared 5 bases from V and 8 bases from J, leaving 13 bases between. This CDR3 is CASRKGAGGYTF. CDR3 bases: TGCGCCAGCAGGAAAGGGGCCGGCGGCTACACCTTC.

The chain uses TRBV28 and TRBJ2-7, with 9 bases fitting TRBD1. After removal of 6 bases from V and 1 base from J, the junction contained 10 bases not matched to a gene. This CDR3 contains 16 residues. The germline V gene has CDR1 MDHEN and CDR2 SYDVKM. The CDR3 sequence: CASREPRTGASYEQYF. The DNA of the CDR3 is TGTGCCAGCAGGGAACCTCGGACAGGGGCTTCCTACGAGCAGTACTTC.

This rearrangement joins TRBV6-1 to TRBJ2-7, with 7 bases identical to TRBD2. With 0 bases clipped from V and 3 bases from J, the junction kept 11 bases outside the gene matches. Germline assignment: CDR1 MNHNS and CDR2 SASEGT. The CDR3 covers 17 residues. The CDR3 here is CASSEALFLTSDYEQYF. The DNA of the CDR3 is TGTGCCAGCAGTGAAGCCCTTTTCCTTACTAGCGACTACGAGCAGTACTTC.

This clone qualifies as medium-sized. This chain uses TRBV28 with TRBJ1-2; D is unclear. The germline V and J ends were trimmed by 5 bases and 6 bases, with 19 bases remaining between them. Per the germline V gene, CDR1 is MDHEN and CDR2 is SYDVKM. CDR3 size: 15 residues. The CDR3 bases are TGTGCCAGCAGTGCCCCGGGCCGGGGAGTGGATGGCTACACCTTC. Its translation: CASSAPGRGVDGYTF.

V gene TRBV5-5 combines with J gene TRBJ1-5; 7 bases line up with TRBD1. This CDR3 spans 15 amino acids. The V gene's germline CDR1 is SGHKS and CDR2 YYEKEE (reference sequence). After removal of 4 bases from V and 3 bases from J, the junction contained 7 bases not matched to a gene. The CDR3 DNA follows: TGTGCCAGCAGCCCACGACAGGGAATCAATCAGCCCCAGCATTTT. It encodes CASSPRQGINQPQHF.